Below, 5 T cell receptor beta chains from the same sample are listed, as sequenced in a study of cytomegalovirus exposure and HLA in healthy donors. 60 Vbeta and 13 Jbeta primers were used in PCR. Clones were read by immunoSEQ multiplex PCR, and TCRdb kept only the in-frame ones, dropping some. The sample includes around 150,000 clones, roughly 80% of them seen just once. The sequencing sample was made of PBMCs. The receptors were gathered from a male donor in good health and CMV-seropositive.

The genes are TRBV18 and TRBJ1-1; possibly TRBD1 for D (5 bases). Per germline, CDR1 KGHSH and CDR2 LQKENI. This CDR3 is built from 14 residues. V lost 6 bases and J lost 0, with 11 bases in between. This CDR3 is CASSYGTMNTEAFF. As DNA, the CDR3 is TGTGCCAGCTCCTACGGGACTATGAACACTGAAGCTTTCTTT.

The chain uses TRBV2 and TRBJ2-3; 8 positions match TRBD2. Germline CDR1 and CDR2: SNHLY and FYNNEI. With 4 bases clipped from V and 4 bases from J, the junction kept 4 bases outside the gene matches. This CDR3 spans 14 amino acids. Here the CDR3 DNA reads TGTGCCAGCAGTGCGACGGGAGGGGCAGATACGCAGTATTTT. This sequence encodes CASSATGGADTQYF. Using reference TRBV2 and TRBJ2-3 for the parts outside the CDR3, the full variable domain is EPEVTQTPSHQVTQMGQEVILRCVPISNHLYFYWYRQILGQKVEFLVSFYNNEISEKSEIFDDQFSVERPDGSNFTLKIRSTKLEDSAMYFCASSATGGADTQYFGPGTRLTVL.

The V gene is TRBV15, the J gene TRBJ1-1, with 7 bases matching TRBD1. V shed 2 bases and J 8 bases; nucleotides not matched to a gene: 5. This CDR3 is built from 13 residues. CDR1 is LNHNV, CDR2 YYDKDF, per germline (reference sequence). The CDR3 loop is CATSRRGPGEAFF. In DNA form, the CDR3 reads TGTGCCACCAGCAGAAGGGGGCCGGGAGAAGCTTTCTTT. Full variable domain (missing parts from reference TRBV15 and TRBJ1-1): DAMVIQNPRYQVTQFGKPVTLSCSQTLNHNVMYWYQQKSSQAPKLLFHYYDKDFNNEADTPDNFQSRRPNTSFCFLDIRSPGLGDTAMYLCATSRRGPGEAFFGQGTRLTVV.

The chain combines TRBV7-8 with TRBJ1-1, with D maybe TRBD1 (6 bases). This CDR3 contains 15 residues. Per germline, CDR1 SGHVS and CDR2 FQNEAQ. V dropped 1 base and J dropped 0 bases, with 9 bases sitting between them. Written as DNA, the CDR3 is TGTGCCAGCAGCTTAGACGGGGGGCTGAACACTGAAGCTTTCTTT. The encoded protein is CASSLDGGLNTEAFF.

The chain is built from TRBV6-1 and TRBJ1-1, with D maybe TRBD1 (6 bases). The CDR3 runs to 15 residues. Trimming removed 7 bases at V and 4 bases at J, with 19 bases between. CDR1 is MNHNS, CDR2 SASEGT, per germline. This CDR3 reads CASTPLGAFFTEAFF. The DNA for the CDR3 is TGTGCCAGCACCCCTTTGGGGGCCTTTTTCACTGAAGCTTTCTTT.